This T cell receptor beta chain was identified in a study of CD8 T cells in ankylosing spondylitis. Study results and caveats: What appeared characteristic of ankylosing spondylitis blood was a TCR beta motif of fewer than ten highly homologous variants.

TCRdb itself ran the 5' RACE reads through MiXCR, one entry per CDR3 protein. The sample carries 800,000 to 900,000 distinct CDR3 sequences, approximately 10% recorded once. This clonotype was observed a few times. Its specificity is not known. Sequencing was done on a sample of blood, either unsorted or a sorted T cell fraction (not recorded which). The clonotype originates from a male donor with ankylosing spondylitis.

In nucleotides, the CDR3 is TGCAGTGCCGAGGTTGCGGGAGGGCCTTATGAGCAGTTCTTC. Encoded protein: CSAEVAGGPYEQFF. This chain joins TRBV20-1 and TRBJ2-1; TRBD2 matches at 9 bases. Trimming cost V 6 bases and J 8 bases; bases outside gene matches: 11. The CDR3 spans 14 residues. Per the germline V gene, CDR1 is DFQATT and CDR2 is SNEGSKA (reference sequence).